This record looks at one T cell receptor beta chain sequence and its context. Its antigen is currently unknown. This clone may be a read error of a much larger clone one base away. This record comes from a study of T-cell reconstitution after alpha-beta-depleted transplantation in children. Study results and limitations: Reportedly, only several hundred clones from non-depleted graft cells drove alpha-beta T-cell counts at about two months. Diversity and T-cell counts at one year after transplant derived mostly from new T cells. After transplant, high TCRbeta diversity at day 60 in some patients arose from surviving recipient T cells and thymic progenitors.

V was clipped by 0 bases and J by 1 base, with 7 bases between them. Germline V gene sequence: CDR1 SGDLS, CDR2 YYNGEE. This CDR3 has 14 amino acids. Researchers prepared the TCRbeta library using unique molecular identifiers, the study reports. TCRdb ran MiXCR on the PCR reads and lists one entry per CDR3 protein. The table records around 580,000 distinct CDR3 sequences, more than 20% of them present only once. Here the sequenced sample was PBMCs, mostly from graft donor cells, taken 360 days after TCRalphabeta/CD19-depleted stem cell transplant. The sequence was collected from a boy under two years old who had a stem cell transplant for acute myeloid leukemia, so the T cells may come from the graft donor. The chain has TRBV9 and TRBJ1-1; a weak D match, TRBD1 (5 bases). CDR3: CASSVAGSNTEAFF. As DNA, the CDR3 is TGTGCCAGCAGCGTAGCAGGGTCGAACACTGAAGCTTTCTTT.